What follows are 21 T cell receptor beta chains derived from one specimen sequenced in a study of T cells in Graves' hyperthyroidism and ophthalmopathy. Authors of the study amplified TCR beta CDR3 regions from RNA transcripts. An initial round of RT-PCR targeting the TCR CDR3 relied on the HTBI primer set. TCRdb passed the multiplex PCR reads through MiXCR, listing each CDR3 protein once. Among about 300,000 distinct CDR3 sequences, 16% were seen once, and the ten largest hold around a third. Specimen: blood. The source of these receptors is a man aged 30-40 years with Graves' hyperthyroidism.

This clonotype was counted many times. The V call is TRBV7-9, the J call TRBJ2-7; possible D gene TRBD2, 6 bases. The CDR3 has 13 residues. Germline V gives CDR1 SEHNR, CDR2 FQNEAQ (reference sequence). The germline V and J ends were trimmed by 5 bases and 2 bases, with 10 bases remaining between them. This CDR3 reads CASSPGTPYEQYF. The CDR3 nucleotides read TGTGCCAGCAGCCCCGGGACTCCCTACGAGCAGTACTTC.

The V gene is TRBV9, the J gene TRBJ2-3, with D possibly being TRBD2 (5 bases). The germline CDR1 and CDR2 sequences are SGDLS and YYNGEE. The CDR3 consists of 15 residues. The ends were cut back, 2 bases at V and 4 bases at J, with 14 bases in the middle. The CDR3 here is CASSVRPGRADTQYF. The CDR3, as DNA: TGTGCCAGCAGCGTTCGACCGGGAAGGGCAGATACGCAGTATTTT.

This clonotype has ten or more counts. This sequence joins TRBV29-1 and TRBJ2-3; TRBD2 agrees at 7 bases. Germline CDR1 and CDR2: SQVTM and ANQGSEA. CDR3 length: 16 amino acids. J lost 3 bases, V lost 7 bases, and 16 bases had no gene match. The CDR3 DNA reads as TGCAGCGGCGCACCTACCTCGGGGGGTCCGACAGATACGCAGTATTTT. Its translation is CSGAPTSGGPTDTQYF.

This clonotype was counted ten times or more. The chain couples TRBV5-1 to TRBJ2-7; 7 positions agree with TRBD1. After removal of 3 bases from V and 4 bases from J, the junction contained 7 bases not matched to a gene. Germline values: CDR1 SGHRS, CDR2 YFSETQ. The CDR3 spans 14 residues. The DNA of the CDR3 is TGCGCCAGCAGCTCCGACAGGGTAGATTACGAGCAGTACTTC. Translated, it gives CASSSDRVDYEQYF.

This chain's CDR3 is CASSPDRVYEQYF. Here the CDR3 DNA reads TGTGCCAGCAGCCCAGACAGGGTTTACGAGCAGTACTTC. V usage is TRBV7-9 and J usage is TRBJ2-7, with 7 bases aligning to TRBD1. With V trimmed by 5 bases and J by 4 bases, 5 bases remained unmatched. Per the germline V gene, CDR1 is SEHNR and CDR2 is FQNEAQ (reference sequence). The CDR3 totals 13 residues. Based on the CDR3 plus reference TRBV7-9 and TRBJ2-7, the full variable domain is DTGVSQNPRHKITKRGQNVTFRCDPISEHNRLYWYRQTLGQGPEFLTYFQNEAQLEKSRLLSDRFSAERPKGSFSTLEIQRTEQGDSAMYLCASSPDRVYEQYFGPGTRLTVT.

This clonotype was recorded many times. The chain is built from TRBV6-1 and TRBJ1-5; 8 nucleotides match TRBD1. Trimming took 5 bases from V and 0 from J; bases not matched to a gene: 15. The CDR3 contains 19 residues. Germline lookup yields CDR1 MNHNS and CDR2 SASEGT. The CDR3 protein is CASSPALGQGPNSNQPQHF. The CDR3 DNA sequence: TGTGCCAGCAGTCCAGCCCTTGGACAGGGCCCTAATAGCAATCAGCCCCAGCATTTT.

The chain has TRBV24-1 and TRBJ2-5; no reliable D call. The germline V gene has CDR1 KGHDR and CDR2 SFDVKD. The V gene lost 3 bases and the J gene lost 5 bases, with 12 bases spanning the gap. This CDR3 region has 14 residues. The CDR3 DNA sequence: TGTGCCACCAGTGATAGAGGATCGTGGGAGACCCAGTACTTC. Its protein is CATSDRGSWETQYF.

This clonotype has a handful of counts. The V call is TRBV7-9, the J call TRBJ2-5; D is ambiguous. CDR1 and CDR2 from the germline V gene are SEHNR and FQNEAQ (reference sequence). Between the trimmed V and J ends, which lost 5 bases and 5 bases, there was a span of 15 bases. This CDR3 comprises 14 residues. The chain's CDR3 is CASSPQPKVETQYF. CDR3 in DNA: TGTGCCAGCAGCCCCCAACCCAAGGTGGAGACCCAGTACTTC.

This clonotype was seen repeatedly, ten times or more. The chain uses TRBV11-2 and TRBJ2-2; the match to TRBD2 covers 11 bases. The CDR3 covers 16 residues. CDR1 is SGHAT and CDR2 is FQNNGV in the germline V gene. V was clipped by 5 bases and J by 4 bases; unmatched bases: 6. The CDR3 DNA follows: TGTGCCAGCAGCCCCCCACTAGCGGGAGCCACCGGGGAGCTGTTTTTT. It encodes CASSPPLAGATGELFF.

This clonotype has just a few counts. The V call is TRBV6-1, the J call TRBJ1-2; tentatively, D is TRBD1 (5 bases). The CDR3 spans 13 residues. Germline V gene lookup returns CDR1 MNHNS and CDR2 SASEGT. V gave up 4 bases and J gave up 6 bases, with 12 bases separating them. CDR3 sequence (DNA): TGTGCCAGCAGTGTGCAGGGTGTCGATGGCTACACCTTC. Its protein is CASSVQGVDGYTF.

This clonotype was seen many times. The V gene is TRBV20-1, the J gene TRBJ1-2; no firm D call. The CDR3 spans 14 residues. The germline V gene has CDR1 DFQATT and CDR2 SNEGSKA (reference sequence). Trimming pared 0 bases from V and 6 bases from J, leaving 14 bases between. The CDR3 nucleotides are TGCAGTGCTAGAGAAGTTGGGCGCGGAAATGGCTACACCTTC. Protein: CSAREVGRGNGYTF.

This clonotype was seen a handful of times. The V call is TRBV20-1, the J call TRBJ2-5, with TRBD1 matching 7 bases. The CDR3 is 15 amino acids. The germline CDR1 and CDR2 sequences are DFQATT and SNEGSKA (reference sequence). V was pared by 6 bases and J by 1 base, with 11 bases of the junction left unmatched. DNA of the CDR3: TGCAGTGCCCCATCCGGACAGGAGGCCCAAGAGACCCAGTACTTC. This codes for CSAPSGQEAQETQYF.

This clonotype has ten or more counts. The rearrangement joins TRBV7-9 to TRBJ1-2, with D hard to call. V was shortened by 0 bases and J by 2 bases, with 10 bases between the two germline ends. This CDR3 is built from 15 residues. The germline V gene encodes CDR1 SEHNR and CDR2 FQNEAQ (reference sequence). The CDR3 DNA sequence: TGTGCCAGCAGCTTAGCGCGAGTCCCCAACTATGGCTACACCTTC. Translation gives CASSLARVPNYGYTF.

Many counts were recorded for this clonotype. The chain links TRBV12-3 or TRBV12-4 to TRBJ2-2; D may be TRBD1 (6 bases). The CDR3 consists of 14 residues. V lost 11 bases and J 2 bases, leaving 15 bases between the germline ends. This chain's CDR3 is CAFTGTINTGELFF. CDR3 bases: TGTGCCTTTACCGGGACAATTAACACCGGGGAGCTGTTTTTT.

The J gene is TRBJ1-2, the V gene TRBV12-5, with 11 bases lining up with TRBD1. The V and J ends lost 7 bases and 5 bases, in that order; junction bases with no gene match: 6. CDR1 is LGHNT and CDR2 is FRNRAP in the germline V gene. CDR3 length equals 14 residues. CDR3 in DNA: TGTGCTAGTGCCACCGGGACAGGGGGATATGGCTACACCTTC. Translated, it gives CASATGTGGYGYTF.

This clonotype has ten or more counts. The V and J genes are TRBV11-2 and TRBJ1-1; D perhaps matches TRBD1 (5 bases). There are 14 residues in the CDR3. Trimming removed 4 bases at V and 2 bases at J, with 11 bases between. Germline loops: CDR1 SGHAT, CDR2 FQNNGV. The CDR3, as DNA: TGTGCCAGCAGCTGGGCTCAGGGAAACACTGAAGCTTTCTTT. Translation gives CASSWAQGNTEAFF.

This clonotype was detected many times. The chain links TRBV20-1 to TRBJ2-7, with D possibly TRBD2 on 6 matching bases. Trimming pared 1 base from V and 3 bases from J, leaving 16 bases between. CDR1 is DFQATT, CDR2 SNEGSKA, per germline (reference sequence). CDR3 size: 15 residues. The CDR3, as DNA: TGCAGTGCTAGAGTGTGGCTAGCGAGTAGCTACGAGCAGTACTTC. This gives the protein CSARVWLASSYEQYF.

The gene calls are TRBV18 and TRBJ2-1, with D perhaps assigned TRBD1 or TRBD2 (5 bases each). Per germline, CDR1 KGHSH and CDR2 LQKENI. V was clipped by 3 bases and J by 0 bases, with 15 bases between them. The CDR3 totals 17 residues. CDR3 nucleotide sequence: TGTGCCAGCTCACCGCCTTTTGGGGGAAGCTCCTACAATGAGCAGTTCTTC. This encodes CASSPPFGGSSYNEQFF.

The chain joins TRBV30 to TRBJ2-6; D may be TRBD2 (7 bases). The CDR3 sequence is 20 residues long. Germline lookup yields CDR1 GTSNPN and CDR2 SVGIG (reference sequence). V was trimmed by 8 bases and J by 0 bases, leaving 29 bases between them. The CDR3 bases are TGTGCCACCGAGGGGGGGCCTCTACCTAATCCCCACTCTGGGGCCAACGTCCTGACTTTC. It specifies CATEGGPLPNPHSGANVLTF.

V gene TRBV19 combines with J gene TRBJ2-2; no clear D gene. This CDR3 has 11 residues. CDR1 and CDR2 (germline): LNHDA, SQIVND (reference sequence). V lost 4 bases and J 7 bases, leaving 4 bases between the germline ends. CDR3 sequence: CASSRVGELFF. The CDR3 DNA reads as TGTGCCAGTAGTAGGGTCGGGGAGCTGTTTTTT.

On this clonotype itself: Just one base apart from a much larger clone, this may be a read error. This chain uses TRBV5-1 with TRBJ2-7; weak D call: TRBD2 (5 bases). The CDR3 has 14 residues. Germline values: CDR1 SGHRS, CDR2 YFSETQ. The DNA of the CDR3 is TGCGCCAGCAGCTTGACAGCGGCCGACTACGAGCGGTACTTC. Residues: CASSLTAADYERYF.